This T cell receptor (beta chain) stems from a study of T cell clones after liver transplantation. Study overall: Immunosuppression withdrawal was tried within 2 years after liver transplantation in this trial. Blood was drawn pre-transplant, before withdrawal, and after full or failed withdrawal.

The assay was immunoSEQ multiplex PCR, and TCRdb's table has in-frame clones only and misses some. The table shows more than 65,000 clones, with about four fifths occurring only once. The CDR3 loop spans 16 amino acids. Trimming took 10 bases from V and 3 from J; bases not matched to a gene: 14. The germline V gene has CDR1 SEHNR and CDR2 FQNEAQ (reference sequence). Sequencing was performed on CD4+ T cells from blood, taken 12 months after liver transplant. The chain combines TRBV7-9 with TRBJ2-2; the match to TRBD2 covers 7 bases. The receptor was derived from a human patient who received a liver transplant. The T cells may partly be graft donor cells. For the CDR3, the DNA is TGTGCCACCCGGAAGAGCGGGACGGGGCACACCGGGGAGCTGTTTTTT. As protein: CATRKSGTGHTGELFF.